The 20 T cell receptor beta chains given below trace back to one sample, sequenced in a study of molecular identifiers for immune sequencing clone quantification. TCRdb re-analysed the PCR reads in MiXCR, keeping a single row per CDR3 protein. The table has approximately 500,000 distinct CDR3 sequences, approximately 25% seen once. The sequencing sample was made of naive CD8+ T cells from blood, with Jurkat cell RNA spiked in. The subset is: FACS-sorted CD8+CD4-CCR7+CD45RA+ naive T cells. The receptors here all came from a human donor in good health. Some libraries in this study had Jurkat cell RNA spiked in.

This clonotype was seen at least ten times. The chain combines TRBV7-2 with TRBJ2-7, with TRBD2 as a possible D gene (6 bases). This CDR3 region has 15 residues. Germline loops: CDR1 SGHTA, CDR2 FQGNSA. V lost 2 bases and J 7 bases, leaving 18 bases between the germline ends. CDR3 protein: CASSLTSTALREQYF. CDR3 DNA: TGTGCCAGCAGCTTAACTAGCACAGCTTTGAGGGAGCAGTACTTC.

This chain connects TRBV19 to TRBJ2-7; 7 bases align to TRBD2. CDR3 length equals 14 residues. V trimming: 7 bases; J trimming: 9 bases; junction bases outside the gene matches: 15. CDR1 and CDR2 from the germline V gene are LNHDA and SQIVND (reference sequence). The CDR3 DNA sequence: TGTGCCAGTAATACCGGGACTACCCCGGGCGTGCAGTACTTC. Translated: CASNTGTTPGVQYF.

In the case of this clonotype: This may come from a read error, since a much larger clone is one base off. The CDR3 does not close with the conserved phenylalanine or tryptophan, likely indicating a read error. The J gene is TRBJ1-1, the V gene TRBV20-1; D remains unclear. Germline CDR1 and CDR2: DFQATT and SNEGSKA (reference sequence). The CDR3 consists of 18 residues. With 0 bases removed from V and 2 bases from J, the gap between germline ends came to 22 bases. The CDR3 region has the DNA TGCAGTGCTAGAGATCTGGCCCCCTCCCAAGTGCTTAACACTGAAGCTTTCATT. Translation: CSARDLAPSQVLNTEAFI.

This clonotype was observed a handful of times. The CDR3 sequence is CASSFSTLTSGRIDWGEQFF. CDR3 in DNA: TGTGCCAGCAGCTTTTCTACCCTCACTAGCGGGAGGATAGATTGGGGTGAGCAGTTCTTC. This chain connects TRBV3-1 to TRBJ2-1; TRBD2 aligns across 12 bases. CDR3 length: 20 residues. Germline CDR1 LGHDT, CDR2 YNNKEL (reference sequence). J lost 9 bases, V lost 5 bases, and 23 bases had no gene match.

There are many counts of this clonotype. The chain combines TRBV9 with TRBJ1-4; D gene unclear. With 4 bases removed from V and 3 bases from J, the gap between germline ends came to 13 bases. CDR3 length: 15 residues. Germline V lookup: CDR1 SGDLS, CDR2 YYNGEE. As DNA, the CDR3 is TGTGCCAGCAGCATCGGATCTTCGGCTAATGAAAAACTGTTTTTT. Protein product: CASSIGSSANEKLFF.

This clonotype was seen only a few times. The chain carries TRBV19 and TRBJ1-5, with 8 bases fitting TRBD1. V shed 3 bases, J shed 6 bases, and the junction held 10 bases outside the gene matches. The CDR3 has 16 amino acids. Germline V gene lookup returns CDR1 LNHDA and CDR2 SQIVND (reference sequence). The CDR3 is CASSIGSRGLGQPQHF. The CDR3 nucleotides read TGTGCCAGTAGTATTGGGAGCAGGGGGCTCGGTCAGCCCCAGCATTTT. Combining the CDR3 with reference TRBV19 and TRBJ1-5 gives the whole variable domain DGGITQSPKYLFRKEGQNVTLSCEQNLNHDAMYWYRQDPGQGLRLIYYSQIVNDFQKGDIAEGYSVSREKKESFPLTVTSAQKNPTAFYLCASSIGSRGLGQPQHFGDGTRLSIL.

This clonotype was counted only a few times. The J gene is TRBJ1-4, the V gene TRBV20-1, with TRBD1 identical over 7 bases. Germline V lookup: CDR1 DFQATT, CDR2 SNEGSKA (reference sequence). Trimming removed 3 bases from V and 8 bases from J; junction bases left unmatched: 9. This CDR3 is 14 amino acids long. The CDR3 region has the DNA TGCAGTGCTAGGGATCGGGACAGTGCGGAAAAACTGTTTTTT. Its translation is CSARDRDSAEKLFF.

This clonotype was found a few times. The chain employs TRBV20-1 and TRBJ2-7, with 8 bases fitting TRBD1. With V trimmed by 0 bases and J by 5 bases, 12 bases remained unmatched. The CDR3 length is 16 residues. Germline V lookup: CDR1 DFQATT, CDR2 SNEGSKA (reference sequence). DNA of the CDR3: TGCAGTGCTAGAGAGACTCACAAACAGGGGGTCCACGAGCAGTACTTC. Translated, it gives CSARETHKQGVHEQYF.

This clonotype has a handful of counts. V and J are TRBV7-9 and TRBJ2-1; no clear D gene. CDR1 is SEHNR and CDR2 is FQNEAQ in the germline V gene (reference sequence). Trimming took off 4 bases at V and 9 bases at J, with 10 bases between the two ends. This CDR3 is 12 amino acids long. The CDR3 DNA sequence: TGTGCCAGCAGCTCGAAGTTGGCTGAGCAGTTCTTC. As protein: CASSSKLAEQFF.

The chain recombines TRBV12-3 or TRBV12-4 with TRBJ2-1; 9 nucleotides align to TRBD1. With 4 bases clipped from V and 7 bases from J, the junction kept 14 bases outside the gene matches. The CDR3 is 17 amino acids. The CDR3 region has the DNA TGTGCCAGCAGTTCCCCATGGCTAGGACAGGGGTGGAATGAGCAGTTCTTC. Translated: CASSSPWLGQGWNEQFF.

This clonotype was detected only a few times. The chain joins TRBV20-1 to TRBJ2-5; 8 bases fit TRBD2. The trim removed 4 bases at V and 2 bases at J, leaving 6 bases unmatched. From germline, CDR1 is DFQATT and CDR2 SNEGSKA (reference sequence). CDR3 length equals 14 residues. The CDR3 loop is CSAKKLAEQETQYF. DNA of the CDR3: TGCAGTGCTAAAAAACTAGCGGAGCAAGAGACCCAGTACTTC.

The genes are TRBV19 and TRBJ2-5, with 9 positions matching TRBD1. CDR3 size: 15 residues. Germline trimming cut 3 bases from V and 5 bases from J; bases unmatched to any gene: 7. The germline gives CDR1 LNHDA, CDR2 SQIVND (reference sequence). This CDR3 reads CASSIVQGAWETQYF. The CDR3 nucleotides read TGTGCCAGTAGTATTGTACAGGGGGCTTGGGAGACCCAGTACTTC.

V is TRBV12-3 or TRBV12-4 and J is TRBJ1-1, with D unresolved. The CDR3 is 14 amino acids. V was cut by 1 base and J by 5 bases, with 11 bases left in between. CDR3 region: CASSLGRSGTEAFF. The CDR3 DNA is TGTGCCAGCAGTTTAGGGCGGAGCGGAACTGAAGCTTTCTTT.

The rearrangement joins TRBV7-2 to TRBJ1-5; the D is unclear. This CDR3 comprises 16 residues. Trimming removed 0 bases from V and 3 bases from J, with 12 bases in between. CDR1 and CDR2 from the germline V gene are SGHTA and FQGNSA. CDR3 protein: CASSLAGWANNQPQHF. CDR3 DNA: TGTGCCAGCAGCTTAGCGGGGTGGGCGAACAATCAGCCCCAGCATTTT. The entire variable domain, with the rest obtained from reference TRBV7-2 and TRBJ1-5, is as follows: GAGVSQSPSNKVTEKGKDVELRCDPISGHTALYWYRQSLGQGLEFLIYFQGNSAPDKSGLPSDRFSAERTGGSVSTLTIQRTQQEDSAVYLCASSLAGWANNQPQHFGDGTRLSIL.

With respect to this clonotype: This may come from a read error, since a much larger clone is one base off. V gene TRBV4-3 combines with J gene TRBJ1-3; possible D gene TRBD1, 6 bases. The length of the CDR3 is 15 residues. Germline assignment: CDR1 LGHNA and CDR2 YSLEER. The CDR3 loop is CASSEEGGAGNTIYF. Here the CDR3 DNA reads TGCGCCAGCAGCGAAGAGGGGGGCGCTGGAAACACCATATATTTT.

At least ten counts were recorded for this clonotype. V gene TRBV5-1 combines with J gene TRBJ2-7; TRBD2 aligns across 8 bases. Germline V gene data show CDR1 as SGHRS and CDR2 as YFSETQ. V was pared by 2 bases and J by 0 bases, with 4 bases of the junction left unmatched. The CDR3 runs to 15 residues. The CDR3 DNA is TGCGCCAGCAGCTTTAGCGGGAAGAGCTCCTACGAGCAGTACTTC. Translation gives CASSFSGKSSYEQYF.

This clonotype was detected many times. The V and J genes are TRBV5-6 and TRBJ2-7; the D is unclear. The V gene's germline CDR1 is SGHDT and CDR2 YYEEEE. V was trimmed by 2 bases and J by 6 bases, leaving 12 bases between them. The CDR3 contains 13 residues. Here the CDR3 DNA reads TGTGCCAGCAGCTTCACCGGACCCGGCGAGCAGTACTTC. Protein product: CASSFTGPGEQYF. Full variable domain (rest looked up from reference TRBV5-6 and TRBJ2-7): DAGVTQSPTHLIKTRGQQVTLRCSPKSGHDTVSWYQQALGQGPQFIFQYYEEEERQRGNFPDRFSGHQFPNYSSELNVNALLLGDSALYLCASSFTGPGEQYFGPGTRLTVT.

As concerns this clonotype: One base away lies a much larger clone, so this may be a sequencing read error. This chain joins TRBV4-3 and TRBJ2-7, with D unresolved. Germline V lookup: CDR1 LGHNA, CDR2 YSLEER. The length of the CDR3 is 14 residues. CDR3 loop: CVSSQSEGSYEQYF. The CDR3 DNA reads as TGCGTCAGCAGCCAAAGCGAAGGTTCCTACGAGCAGTACTTC.

V is TRBV4-1 and J is TRBJ2-1; 9 nucleotides align to TRBD2. Trimming cost V 3 bases and J 1 base; bases outside gene matches: 7. Looked up from germline, CDR1 is MGHRA and CDR2 is YSYEKL. The CDR3 runs to 17 residues. CDR3 residues: CASSHRRLAESYNEQFF. The DNA for the CDR3 is TGCGCCAGCAGCCATCGGCGACTAGCGGAATCCTACAATGAGCAGTTCTTC.

This clonotype has a handful of counts. V usage is TRBV7-9 and J usage is TRBJ2-7; TRBD2 aligns across 9 bases. The CDR3 loop spans 14 amino acids. Losses at the gene ends were 2 bases for V and 6 bases for J; bases not matched to a gene: 5. Germline assignment: CDR1 SEHNR and CDR2 FQNEAQ (reference sequence). The DNA for the CDR3 is TGTGCCAGCAGCTTATTTGCGGGAGGGTTCGAGCAGTACTTC. Translating gives CASSLFAGGFEQYF.